A selection of T cell receptor beta chains follows, all from one sample in a study of T cell responses to AZD1222 COVID-19 vaccine. Repertoires were generated with immunoSEQ multiplex PCR, while TCRdb's copy carries only in-frame clones and drops some. The table has 95,000 to 150,000 clones, approximately 90% seen once. Specimen: peripheral blood, collected on day 0 of MenACWY control vaccination. The receptors originated from an adult in good health. CDR3s include the opening cysteine and the closing phenylalanine or tryptophan. Fields, in order: V gene, J gene, D gene, clone size, CDR3 protein, CDR3 DNA. A D gene is named only where the DNA matches it firmly. Only part of the rows carry a size: once, few, many, or a class if the clone is expanded.

>TRBV27|TRBJ1-5|TRBD1|.
CASSLDRVSNQPQHF
TGTGCCAGCAGTTTAGACAGGGTTAGCAATCAGCCCCAGCATTTT
>TRBV7-9|TRBJ2-3|.|once
CASSLVQGFQDTQYF
TGTGCCAGCAGCTTAGTACAGGGATTCCAAGATACGCAGTATTTT
>TRBV7-3|TRBJ2-4|.|.
CASSLVLPIESEDIQYF
TGTGCCAGCAGCTTAGTCTTACCCATCGAGAGTGAAGACATTCAGTACTTC
>TRBV14|TRBJ1-3|TRBD1|.
CASSFQDRAGNTIYF
TGTGCCAGCAGCTTTCAAGACAGGGCTGGAAACACCATATATTTT
>TRBV6-5|TRBJ1-4|.|.
CASGTNEKLFF
TGTGCCAGCGGTACGAATGAAAAACTGTTTTTT
>TRBV2|TRBJ2-7|.|.
CASSGLGEYYEQYF
TGTGCCAGCAGTGGCCTCGGGGAATACTACGAGCAGTACTTC
>TRBV4-1|TRBJ2-2|.|.
CASSQLDANTGELFF
TGCGCCAGCAGCCAACTGGACGCGAACACCGGGGAGCTGTTTTTT
>TRBV27|TRBJ2-5|TRBD1|once
CASSQQTGKETQYF
TGTGCCAGCAGTCAACAGACAGGGAAAGAGACCCAGTACTTC
>TRBV19|TRBJ2-3|.|.
CASSMGTDTQYF
TGTGCCAGTAGTATGGGCACAGATACGCAGTATTTT
>TRBV6-5|TRBJ2-5|TRBD2|few
CASRGLAAQETQYF
TGTGCCAGCAGGGGACTAGCGGCACAAGAGACCCAGTACTTC
>TRBV7-9|TRBJ2-6|.|.
CASSSGLFSGANVLTF
TGTGCCAGCAGCTCGGGACTTTTCTCTGGGGCCAACGTCCTGACTTTC
>TRBV7-3|TRBJ1-1|TRBD1|.
CASSPRPGTGQAFF
TGTGCCAGCAGCCCCCGTCCCGGGACAGGGCAAGCTTTCTTT
>TRBV5-4|TRBJ1-1|TRBD1|.
CASSNRGPNTEAFF
TGTGCCAGCAGTAACAGGGGCCCGAACACTGAAGCTTTCTTT
>TRBV4-1|TRBJ1-6|.|.
CASSQGEGRNSPLHF
TGCGCCAGCAGCCAAGGGGAGGGTCGGAATTCACCCCTCCACTTT